This entry features one T cell receptor beta chain sequence. This sample was taken from a study of blood T cell repertoires in COVID-19. Across the study: Samples taken during acute and convalescent COVID-19 were collected in the United States, Italy and Spain.

It was within 2 weeks before study entry that exposed participants met a COVID-19 case. Original handling: It was from reference gene primer amplification that nucleated cell counts were estimated. Here immunoSEQ multiplex PCR was the method, and the copy in TCRdb shows in-frame clones only, minus some. That table supplies the V and J calls and clone size; D and trimming were determined from the DNA. The sample gives a few hundred thousand clones, about 85% of which show up once; less than 8.5% is in the top ten. Sequencing was done on a sample of PBMCs or T cells enriched from blood (not recorded which). The receptor comes from a woman in her forties or fifties who had been exposed to COVID-19.

The CDR3 region is CASSIEKEQYF. CDR3 sequence (DNA): TGTGCCAGTAGTATCGAGAAGGAGCAGTACTTC. The gene calls are TRBV19 and TRBJ2-7; D gene unclear. There are 11 residues in the CDR3. Trimming cost V 3 bases and J 7 bases, with 7 bases left between them. Germline V CDR1 and CDR2: LNHDA, SQIVND (reference sequence).